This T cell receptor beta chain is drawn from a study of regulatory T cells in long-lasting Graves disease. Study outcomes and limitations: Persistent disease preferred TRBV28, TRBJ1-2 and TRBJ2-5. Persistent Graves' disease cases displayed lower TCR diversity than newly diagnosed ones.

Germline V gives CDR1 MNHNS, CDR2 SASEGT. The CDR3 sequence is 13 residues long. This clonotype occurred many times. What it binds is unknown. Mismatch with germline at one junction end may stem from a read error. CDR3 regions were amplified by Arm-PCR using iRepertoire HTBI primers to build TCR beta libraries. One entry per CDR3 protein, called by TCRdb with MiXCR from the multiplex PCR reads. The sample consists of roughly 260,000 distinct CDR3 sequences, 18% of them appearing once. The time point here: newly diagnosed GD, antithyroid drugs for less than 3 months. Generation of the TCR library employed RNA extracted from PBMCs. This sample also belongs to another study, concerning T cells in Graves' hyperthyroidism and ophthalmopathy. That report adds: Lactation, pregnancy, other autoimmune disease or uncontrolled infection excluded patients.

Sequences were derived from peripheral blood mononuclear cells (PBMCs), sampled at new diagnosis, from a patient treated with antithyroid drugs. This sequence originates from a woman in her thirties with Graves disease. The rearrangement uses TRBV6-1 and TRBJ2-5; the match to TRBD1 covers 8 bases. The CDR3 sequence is CASSTGGGETQYF. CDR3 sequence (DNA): TGCGCCAGCAGTACAGGGGGTGGAGAGACCCAGTACTTC.